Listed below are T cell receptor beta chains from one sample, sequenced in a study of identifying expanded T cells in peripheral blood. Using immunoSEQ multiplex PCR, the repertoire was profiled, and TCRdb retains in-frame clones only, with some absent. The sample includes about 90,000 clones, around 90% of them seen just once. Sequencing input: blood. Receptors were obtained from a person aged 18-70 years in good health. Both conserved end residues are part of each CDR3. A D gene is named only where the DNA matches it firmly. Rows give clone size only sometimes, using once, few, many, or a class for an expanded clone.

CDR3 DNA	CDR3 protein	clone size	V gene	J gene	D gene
TGTGCCAGCAGGGCCAGAGGAGCAGCGGCTGGAAACACCATATATTTT	CASRARGAAAGNTIYF	.	TRBV2	TRBJ1-3	.
TGTGCCACCAGCAGGGATAGGGGGGAAACCAATGAGCAGTTCTTC	CATSRDRGETNEQFF	once	TRBV15	TRBJ2-1	.
TGTGCCAGCAGGGCCGCATACGCTGGTGGCTACACCTTC	CASRAAYAGGYTF	.	TRBV2	TRBJ1-2	.
TGTGCCTGGAGTACAGGATTGACTGAAGCTTTCTTT	CAWSTGLTEAFF	few	TRBV30	TRBJ1-1	.
TGTGCCAGCAGCCCTTCAGGGTTGGGCGAGCAGTACTTC	CASSPSGLGEQYF	.	TRBV14	TRBJ2-7	.
TGTGCCAGCAGTGGACGGACAGGAAGGAAAGAGACCCAGTACTTC	CASSGRTGRKETQYF	.	TRBV2	TRBJ2-5	TRBD1
TGTGCCACGGGACTAGCGGGGGCACCCGACAATGAGCAGTTCTTC	CATGLAGAPDNEQFF	.	TRBV10-3	TRBJ2-1	TRBD2
TGTGCCAGCTCACCACCGGTAGGGAGTAACTATGGCTACACCTTC	CASSPPVGSNYGYTF	once	TRBV18	TRBJ1-2	.
TGCGCCAGCAGCTTGGCTGGTAGCGGCTACGAGCAGTACTTC	CASSLAGSGYEQYF	.	TRBV5-1	TRBJ2-7	.
TGTGCCAGCAGCCAAGATCCCCTAGCGGGAGCGGGGCAAGAGACCCAGTACTTC	CASSQDPLAGAGQETQYF	.	TRBV4-2	TRBJ2-5	TRBD2
TGTGCCAGCTCACCGGACGGACTTGTGAATGAAAAACTGTTTTTT	CASSPDGLVNEKLFF	.	TRBV18	TRBJ1-4	.
TGTGCCAGCTCACCCTTCGGGACAGGGGGAACCTCTGGAAACACCATATATTTT	CASSPFGTGGTSGNTIYF	.	TRBV18	TRBJ1-3	TRBD1
TGCGCCAGCAGCTTTGACGGGAACACTGAAGCTTTCTTT	CASSFDGNTEAFF	.	TRBV5-1	TRBJ1-1	.
TGTGCCTGGAGTATCCCGGGACTAGGAGTCTGGGAGCAGTACTTC	CAWSIPGLGVWEQYF	.	TRBV30	TRBJ2-7	TRBD2
TGCGCCAGCAGCCTCTCCAGGGAAAGATCTGAAGCTTTCTTT	CASSLSRERSEAFF	.	TRBV5-1	TRBJ1-1	.
TGTGCCAGTAGTATACAGGGGGCCACTCTTGAAGCTTTCTTT	CASSIQGATLEAFF	.	TRBV19	TRBJ1-1	TRBD1
TGTGCCAGCAGCGTAGGGGCCGGTATCACTTACGAGCAGTACTTC	CASSVGAGITYEQYF	.	TRBV9	TRBJ2-7	.
TGTGCCAGCAGCGTAGGAACATCGAACACTGAAGCTTTCTTT	CASSVGTSNTEAFF	few	TRBV9	TRBJ1-1	.
TGTGCCAGCAGCTTTCATGGGGGCATCGGAGCTTTCTTT	CASSFHGGIGAFF	once	TRBV5-4	TRBJ1-1	.
TGTGCCAGCAATCCAGCCGGGACAGGGATTCGAGGGCAGCCCCAGCATTTT	CASNPAGTGIRGQPQHF	.	TRBV7-8	TRBJ1-5	TRBD1
TGTGCCAGCAGTTTCGACAGGGATCCCTACGAGCAGTACTTC	CASSFDRDPYEQYF	.	TRBV13	TRBJ2-7	TRBD1
TGTGCCAGTAGTAAGGACGATAGCACAGATACGCAGTATTTT	CASSKDDSTDTQYF	.	TRBV19	TRBJ2-3	.
TGTGCCTGGAGTCGGCAGGGAGTAGATGGCTACACCTTC	CAWSRQGVDGYTF	.	TRBV30	TRBJ1-2	.
TGTGCCAGTACCTACACCGGGACAGATGGCTACACCTTC	CASTYTGTDGYTF	.	TRBV19	TRBJ1-2	TRBD1
TGTGCCAGTACTATATGGAGGGGCGCAGGGCTTAACTATGGCTACACCTTC	CASTIWRGAGLNYGYTF	.	TRBV19	TRBJ1-2	.
TGTGCCAGCAGCTTAGGGGGTCATAGCAATCAGCCCCAGCATTTT	CASSLGGHSNQPQHF	.	TRBV7-2	TRBJ1-5	.
TGTGCCTGGAAGTCCCAACTCGGGCAGACTGGAAACACCATATATTTT	CAWKSQLGQTGNTIYF	few	TRBV30	TRBJ1-3	.
TGTGCCAGCAGCACGACCCCGGGACAGAACTATGGCTACACCTTC	CASSTTPGQNYGYTF	.	TRBV9	TRBJ1-2	TRBD1
TGTGCCAGCAGCTTACTACAGGGGGCGCAGGACACTGAAGCTTTCTTT	CASSLLQGAQDTEAFF	.	TRBV7-3	TRBJ1-1	TRBD1
TGTGCCAGCGGGGGGAACTACAGGGGCGAGCAGTACTTC	CASGGNYRGEQYF	.	TRBV25-1	TRBJ2-7	.
TGTGCCAGCAGTTATTCGTCAGCAGAGACCCAGTACTTC	CASSYSSAETQYF	.	TRBV6-5	TRBJ2-5	.
TGTGCCAGCAGCGTAGACATTCGGGATGGCTACACCTTC	CASSVDIRDGYTF	.	TRBV9	TRBJ1-2	.
TGTGCCAGCAGTTACTCGATTTCCCTTGACACCTCCACAGATACGCAGTATTTT	CASSYSISLDTSTDTQYF	.	TRBV6-7	TRBJ2-3	.
TGTGCCAGCAGTGACCCCGAGTCCGTGGGGCAGTATTTT	CASSDPESVGQYF	.	TRBV2	TRBJ2-3	.
TGTGCCAGCAGGCCCCCAGGCTATGGCTACACCTTC	CASRPPGYGYTF	once	TRBV7-2	TRBJ1-2	.
TGTGCCAGCAGGGGGGGGTCCACCCCGAATGAAAAACTGTTTTTT	CASRGGSTPNEKLFF	.	TRBV6-1	TRBJ1-4	.
TGCGCCAGCAGCTTGCCCGGGGGAACAGATACGCAGTATTTT	CASSLPGGTDTQYF	.	TRBV5-1	TRBJ2-3	.
TGCGCCAGCAGCTTGTCAGGCCAGGGGGCTCATCACGGCACCTTC	CASSLSGQGAHHGTF	.	TRBV5-1	TRBJ1-2	TRBD1
TGCGCCAGCAGCCTGGGGGGCGGGCGGGACACAGATACGCAGTATTTT	CASSLGGGRDTDTQYF	.	TRBV4-3	TRBJ2-3	.
TGCAGCGCCGGGACAGACTCCTACGAGCAGTACTTC	CSAGTDSYEQYF	.	TRBV29-1	TRBJ2-7	TRBD1
TGTGCCGGGAGCCAGGACAGCCTAAGTAATGAAAAACTGTTTTTT	CAGSQDSLSNEKLFF	.	TRBV2	TRBJ1-4	.
TGTGCCAGCAGCTTGATGACGGAAACAACTAATGAAAAACTGTTTTTT	CASSLMTETTNEKLFF	.	TRBV5-6	TRBJ1-4	.
TGTGCCAGCAGCACCGGACAGGGGGACTCTGGGGCCAACGTCCTGACTTTC	CASSTGQGDSGANVLTF	once	TRBV5-6	TRBJ2-6	TRBD1
TGTGCCAGCAGTGGACCTAGTAATGAAAAACTGTTTTTT	CASSGPSNEKLFF	.	TRBV25-1	TRBJ1-4	.
TGTGCCAGCAGCTCACCGGATCCGATGGAGGTCAATGAGCAGTTCTTC	CASSSPDPMEVNEQFF	.	TRBV7-9	TRBJ2-1	.
TGTGCCACCAGACGGACTTATAGCAATCAGCCCCAGCATTTT	CATRRTYSNQPQHF	.	TRBV6-5	TRBJ1-5	.